Below are 12 T cell receptor beta chains sequenced from a single sample in a study of blood T cell repertoires in COVID-19. Sequencing was performed with immunoSEQ multiplex PCR; in TCRdb, only in-frame clones are kept and a portion is missing. The sample consists of 200,000 to 250,000 clones, around 84% of them appearing once. Sequencing was done on a sample of peripheral blood. These receptors came from a human donor in a cohort sampled during active COVID-19.

V is TRBV10-2 and J is TRBJ1-1; D call uncertain. The CDR3 consists of 13 residues. Germline V lookup: CDR1 WSHSY, CDR2 SAAADI. V was trimmed by 8 bases and J by 8 bases, leaving 18 bases between them. The CDR3 nucleotides read TGCGCCAGCTCTACAATTGCGGTCGGAGAAGCTTTCTTT. Amino acids: CASSTIAVGEAFF.

The V call is TRBV15, the J call TRBJ1-5, with D uncertain. Germline CDR1 and CDR2: LNHNV and YYDKDF (reference sequence). The V end was cut by 0 bases, the J end by 9 bases, with 9 bases between. The length of the CDR3 is 13 residues. The CDR3 here is CATSRDLAGPQHF. The CDR3 DNA sequence: TGTGCCACCAGCAGAGATCTAGCAGGGCCCCAGCATTTT.

The chain recombines TRBV5-1 with TRBJ2-7; 8 bases align to TRBD2. Germline CDR1 and CDR2: SGHRS and YFSETQ. The V and J ends lost 0 bases and 7 bases, in that order; junction bases with no gene match: 9. The CDR3 covers 15 residues. The CDR3 DNA follows: TGCGCCAGCAGCTTGGGGGCGGGAGGCTCGGGGGAGCAGTACTTC. Protein product: CASSLGAGGSGEQYF.

This chain links TRBV5-4 with TRBJ1-4, with D tentatively TRBD1 (5 bases). The germline CDR1 and CDR2 sequences are SGHNT and YYREEE (reference sequence). This CDR3 is built from 15 residues. V lost 4 bases and J 3 bases, leaving 13 bases between the germline ends. The CDR3 here is CASSGRRVANEKLFF. The CDR3 DNA reads as TGTGCCAGCAGCGGACGCAGGGTGGCTAATGAAAAACTGTTTTTT.

V is TRBV20-1 and J is TRBJ1-2; D unresolved. Germline CDR1 is DFQATT and CDR2 is SNEGSKA (reference sequence). The CDR3 totals 10 residues. The V gene lost 7 bases and the J gene lost 7 bases, with 10 bases spanning the gap. The CDR3 bases are TGCAGTGTTGCCGAGGGTGGCTACACCTTC. This encodes CSVAEGGYTF.

This chain uses TRBV28 with TRBJ1-2; 8 nucleotides match TRBD1. The V segment lost 6 bases and the J segment 1 base; nucleotides outside the gene matches: 7. Germline lookup yields CDR1 MDHEN and CDR2 SYDVKM. The CDR3 loop spans 15 amino acids. CDR3 DNA sequence: TGTGCCAGCAGACCTTCAGGGGGCTTTAACTATGGCTACACCTTC. It specifies CASRPSGGFNYGYTF.

This clone was seen once. The J gene is TRBJ2-1, the V gene TRBV24-1, with D possibly TRBD2 on 5 matching bases. Trimming shortened V by 9 bases and J by 8 bases, and 19 bases separated the two germline ends. This CDR3 is 14 amino acids long. CDR1 KGHDR and CDR2 SFDVKD come from the germline V gene. The CDR3 region has the DNA TGTGCCACCGGAACGGGGTTCTTCGTGGATGAGCAGTTCTTC. It translates to CATGTGFFVDEQFF.

V is TRBV10-3 and J is TRBJ2-7; 7 nucleotides match TRBD1. Germline CDR1 reads ENHRY; CDR2 reads SYGVKD. The ends lost 7 bases at V and 0 bases at J; junction bases unmatched: 6. This CDR3 is built from 14 residues. The CDR3 sequence: CAINRGQLSYEQYF. The CDR3 nucleotides read TGTGCCATCAATAGGGGACAGCTCTCCTACGAGCAGTACTTC.

This clone was observed once. The rearrangement links TRBV27 to TRBJ1-1, with D possibly being TRBD1 (5 bases). Trimming took 7 bases from V and 3 from J, leaving 12 bases between them. This CDR3 spans 13 amino acids. Germline V gene lookup returns CDR1 MNHEY and CDR2 SMNVEV (reference sequence). CDR3 residues: CASKGQIYTEAFF. The CDR3 nucleotides read TGTGCCAGCAAGGGGCAGATTTACACTGAAGCTTTCTTT.

The chain recombines TRBV5-1 with TRBJ1-4; D perhaps matches TRBD1 (6 bases). V dropped 4 bases and J dropped 4 bases, with 17 bases sitting between them. The CDR3 has 16 residues. Germline V gene lookup returns CDR1 SGHRS and CDR2 YFSETQ. Written as DNA, the CDR3 is TGCGCCAGCAGCCAAACCAGACAGGCGAGTAATGAAAAACTGTTTTTT. Translating gives CASSQTRQASNEKLFF.

The rearrangement uses TRBV4-2 and TRBJ1-3, with D hard to call. Trimming cost V 0 bases and J 0 bases, with 12 bases left between them. CDR1 LGHNA and CDR2 YNFKEQ come from the germline V gene. The CDR3 spans 17 residues. The CDR3 sequence: CASSQDLTALSGNTIYF. The CDR3 nucleotides read TGTGCCAGCAGCCAAGATTTAACAGCCCTCTCTGGAAACACCATATATTTT.

DNA for the CDR3: TGTGCCTCCCGAACTCGGACAGGTCTTACCTACGAGCAGTACTTC. Protein product: CASRTRTGLTYEQYF. V and J are TRBV27 and TRBJ2-7; 7 nucleotides agree with TRBD1. V shed 11 bases, J shed 2 bases, and the junction held 15 bases outside the gene matches. Germline CDR1 reads MNHEY; CDR2 reads SMNVEV (reference sequence). This CDR3 contains 15 residues.